Listed here are 17 T cell receptor beta chains from one sample, sequenced in a study of cytomegalovirus exposure and HLA in healthy donors. The PCR made use of 60 Vbeta and 13 Jbeta primers. Clones were sequenced by immunoSEQ multiplex PCR, and TCRdb holds only the in-frame ones, with some missing. The data show roughly 160,000 clones, 80% to 90% seen once. The sample taken for sequencing was PBMCs. The receptors were sampled from a male donor in good health and CMV-seronegative.

This clone is a singleton in its sample. V and J are TRBV27 and TRBJ2-5; 9 nucleotides agree with TRBD1. The V gene end was trimmed by 3 bases and the J gene end by 0 bases; junction bases not matched to a gene: 8. CDR3 length: 17 residues. Germline assignment: CDR1 MNHEY and CDR2 SMNVEV (reference sequence). For the CDR3, the DNA is TGTGCCAGCAGTTTCTTGACGACAGGGGGAGACCAAGAGACCCAGTACTTC. Its protein is CASSFLTTGGDQETQYF.

DNA of the CDR3: TGTGCCAGCAGCCCGGACAGGGGAGGGACCTACGAGCAGTACTTC. Residues: CASSPDRGGTYEQYF. The chain has TRBV13 and TRBJ2-7, with 9 bases that match TRBD1. Germline-derived CDR1 and CDR2 are PRHDT and FYEKMQ (reference sequence). The CDR3 consists of 15 residues. The V segment lost 5 bases and the J segment 2 bases; nucleotides outside the gene matches: 7. The full variable domain, in which reference TRBV13 and TRBJ2-7 provide the parts outside the CDR3, is AAGVIQSPRHLIKEKRETATLKCYPIPRHDTVYWYQQGPGQDPQFLISFYEKMQSDKGSIPDRFSAQQFSDYHSELNMSSLELGDSALYFCASSPDRGGTYEQYFGPGTRLTVT.

The chain recombines TRBV5-4 with TRBJ2-1; 8 bases are shared with TRBD1. The CDR3 covers 14 residues. The V segment lost 6 bases and the J segment 1 base; nucleotides outside the gene matches: 3. Germline loops: CDR1 SGHNT, CDR2 YYREEE (reference sequence). The CDR3 loop reads CASKWTGSYNEQFF. CDR3 nucleotide sequence: TGTGCCAGCAAGTGGACAGGGTCCTACAATGAGCAGTTCTTC.

V usage is TRBV9 and J usage is TRBJ1-4; TRBD1 aligns across 7 bases. The trim removed 4 bases at V and 3 bases at J, leaving 6 bases unmatched. The CDR3 runs to 15 residues. Germline V gives CDR1 SGDLS, CDR2 YYNGEE. CDR3 sequence: CASSHRGLANEKLFF. The DNA of the CDR3 is TGTGCCAGCAGCCACAGGGGTTTGGCTAATGAAAAACTGTTTTTT.

The rearrangement uses TRBV28 and TRBJ1-4, with no clear D. Trimming stripped 3 bases from V and 0 bases from J, with 8 bases between. CDR1 and CDR2 from the germline V gene are MDHEN and SYDVKM. The CDR3 has 15 residues. Here the CDR3 reads CASSLVGATNEKLFF. The CDR3 nucleotides read TGTGCCAGCAGTTTGGTCGGAGCAACTAATGAAAAACTGTTTTTT.

This CDR3 reads CASSPPGTEAFF. CDR3 coding DNA: TGTGCCAGCAGTCCCCCCGGGACTGAAGCTTTCTTT. The chain combines TRBV28 with TRBJ1-1; D is unresolved. Germline loops: CDR1 MDHEN, CDR2 SYDVKM. This CDR3 is 12 amino acids long. V was clipped by 5 bases and J by 5 bases, with 9 bases between them.

This sequence joins TRBV2 and TRBJ2-2; TRBD2 matches 12 bases. CDR1 and CDR2 (germline): SNHLY, FYNNEI. The V segment lost 7 bases and the J segment 7 bases; nucleotides outside the gene matches: 7. The length of the CDR3 is 15 residues. CDR3 DNA: TGTGCCAGCACACTACTAGCGGGGGGTATCGGGGAGCTGTTTTTT. Its translation is CASTLLAGGIGELFF.

The chain couples TRBV15 to TRBJ2-2; tentative D call: TRBD2 (6 bases). Looked up from germline, CDR1 is LNHNV and CDR2 is YYDKDF (reference sequence). The CDR3 totals 17 residues. V lost 4 bases, J lost 0 bases, and 15 bases lay in between. CDR3 nucleotides: TGTGCCACCAGCAAAAGGGACTTCTCTACGAACACCGGGGAGCTGTTTTTT. Translated: CATSKRDFSTNTGELFF.

This clone has a single count. CDR3 amino acids: CASSPTSGGLNTQYF. The CDR3 DNA follows: TGCGCCAGCAGCCCGACTAGCGGGGGGCTGAATACGCAGTATTTT. The chain carries TRBV4-3 and TRBJ2-3; 13 positions match TRBD2. CDR3 size: 15 residues. The junction had 5 bases not matched to a gene; V was cut back by 4 bases and J by 7 bases. CDR1 and CDR2 from the germline V gene are LGHNA and YSLEER.

This chain connects TRBV27 to TRBJ2-1; 8 bases align to TRBD1. V lost 5 bases to trimming and J lost 2 bases; unmatched junction nucleotides: 5. The length of the CDR3 is 15 residues. Looked up from germline, CDR1 is MNHEY and CDR2 is SMNVEV (reference sequence). CDR3 DNA sequence: TGTGCCAGCAGTACAGGGGGTAGGGCCTACAATGAGCAGTTCTTC. Amino acid sequence: CASSTGGRAYNEQFF.

CDR3 DNA sequence: TGTGCCAGCAGCGCAGAACAGGGTTATACGCAGTATTTT. This encodes CASSAEQGYTQYF. The chain combines TRBV14 with TRBJ2-3, with D maybe TRBD1 (6 bases). Trimming pared 5 bases from V and 7 bases from J, leaving 13 bases between. CDR1 SGHDN and CDR2 FVKESK come from the germline V gene. The CDR3 sequence is 13 residues long.

This clone appeared once. The chain couples TRBV10-3 to TRBJ2-7; 10 bases map to TRBD1. Germline V gives CDR1 ENHRY, CDR2 SYGVKD. Trimming removed 6 bases from V and 3 bases from J; junction bases left unmatched: 5. The CDR3 is 14 amino acids. The CDR3 region is CAIRTGGGLYEQYF. The CDR3 DNA is TGTGCCATCAGGACAGGGGGCGGTCTCTACGAGCAGTACTTC.

This chain connects TRBV5-1 to TRBJ1-2; 9 bases line up with TRBD1. The germline V gene has CDR1 SGHRS and CDR2 YFSETQ. The CDR3 spans 14 residues. J lost 8 bases, V lost 0 bases, and 5 bases had no gene match. CDR3 nucleotide sequence: TGCGCCAGCAGCTTGGCGGGACAGGGAGACGGCTACACCTTC. Amino acid sequence: CASSLAGQGDGYTF.

This sequence joins TRBV6-5 and TRBJ1-2; D might be TRBD1 (6 bases). V lost 6 bases and J lost 2, with 10 bases in between. Germline-derived CDR1 and CDR2 are MNHEY and SVGAGI. The CDR3 loop spans 13 amino acids. CDR3 region: CASSAGQNYGYTF. DNA for the CDR3: TGTGCCAGCAGCGCCGGACAGAACTATGGCTACACCTTC.

This clone was found once. This chain links TRBV2 with TRBJ2-1, with 13 bases that match TRBD2. V dropped 7 bases and J dropped 5; count of bases not matched to a gene: 17. Germline V gene data show CDR1 as SNHLY and CDR2 as FYNNEI. The CDR3 has 19 amino acids. CDR3 in amino acids: CASTFAGLAGVGANNEQFF. CDR3 nucleotide sequence: TGTGCCAGCACCTTTGCTGGACTAGCGGGAGTCGGGGCCAACAATGAGCAGTTCTTC. The whole variable domain, remainder taken from reference TRBV2 and TRBJ2-1, is EPEVTQTPSHQVTQMGQEVILRCVPISNHLYFYWYRQILGQKVEFLVSFYNNEISEKSEIFDDQFSVERPDGSNFTLKIRSTKLEDSAMYFCASTFAGLAGVGANNEQFFGPGTRLTVL.

The chain carries TRBV7-9 and TRBJ2-1; TRBD2 agrees at 9 bases. CDR3 length: 15 residues. Germline V gene lookup returns CDR1 SEHNR and CDR2 FQNEAQ (reference sequence). V was clipped by 6 bases and J by 1 base; unmatched bases: 4. The CDR3 nucleotides read TGTGCCAGCAGACCAGCGGGAGGATCCTACAATGAGCAGTTCTTC. Translated, it gives CASRPAGGSYNEQFF.

The chain is built from TRBV5-3 and TRBJ2-7, with TRBD2 identical over 14 bases. TRBV5-3 is filed as an ORF, its function uncertain. CDR3 length: 16 amino acids. J gave up 2 bases and V 4 bases, and 5 bases lay outside the gene matches. The CDR3 DNA sequence: TGTGCCAGAAGCATCGGGACTAGCGGGGGTGCCTACGAGCAGTACTTC. It is translated as CARSIGTSGGAYEQYF.